Below, 11 T cell receptor beta chains from the same sample are listed, as sequenced in a study of low-dose radiotherapy and immunotherapy resistance in tumors. Gene-specific TRAV and TRBV primers were used for first-strand cDNA, covering alpha and beta chains. Both a constant-region primer and a V-primer adapter served to amplify TCRs across roughly 20 PCR cycles. TCRdb reprocessed the reads with MiXCR, giving one entry per CDR3 protein. The table shows 50,000 or so distinct CDR3 sequences, with 23% occurring only once. Indicated time point: after trial treatment. Treatment given: LDRT plus nivolumab, ipilimumab, low-dose cyclophosphamide and aspirin (RACIN trial). Here the sequenced sample was PBMCs, taken after low-dose radiotherapy plus immunotherapy. The receptor set was obtained from a male donor with prostate cancer.

This clonotype was seen ten or more times. This chain connects TRBV3-1 to TRBJ2-3; the match to TRBD2 covers 9 bases. The J segment lost 5 bases and the V segment lost 1 base, leaving 10 bases of the junction unmatched. In germline, CDR1 is LGHDT, CDR2 YNNKEL (reference sequence). The CDR3 totals 17 residues. CDR3 protein: CASSQAGGRGGLDTQYF. The DNA for the CDR3 is TGTGCCAGCAGCCAAGCGGGGGGGCGGGGGGGCCTAGATACGCAGTATTTT.

This clonotype came up a few times. V gene TRBV12-3 or TRBV12-4 combines with J gene TRBJ1-1, with unresolved D. V was trimmed by 6 bases and J by 0 bases, leaving 14 bases between them. The CDR3 spans 15 residues. The CDR3 is CASRPSTPMNTEAFF. CDR3 nucleotide sequence: TGTGCCAGCAGACCCTCTACCCCTATGAACACTGAAGCTTTCTTT.

This clonotype was detected ten times or more. Its ends do not fully match the called genes, so a read error is possible. The genes are TRBV5-8 and TRBJ2-3; 12 nucleotides match TRBD2. The germline V gene encodes CDR1 SGHTS and CDR2 YDEGEE. This CDR3 contains 15 residues. In DNA form, the CDR3 reads TGCGCCAGCAGGCCTACTAGCGGGGGGCGGGATACGCAGTATTTT. It specifies CASRPTSGGRDTQYF.

The V and J genes are TRBV11-2 and TRBJ2-1, with D perhaps TRBD2 (6 bases). Germline CDR1 reads SGHAT; CDR2 reads FQNNGV. Trimming took 2 bases from V and 9 from J, leaving 14 bases between them. The CDR3 loop spans 14 amino acids. Here the CDR3 reads CASSLSVGSSEQFF. The CDR3 nucleotides are TGTGCCAGCAGCTTAAGCGTCGGGAGTAGTGAGCAGTTCTTC.

As DNA, the CDR3 is TGTGCCAGCAGTTCACCGGGACAGGGGGCAAACAATGAGCAGTTCTTC. Protein sequence: CASSSPGQGANNEQFF. This sequence joins TRBV12-3 or TRBV12-4 and TRBJ2-1; 12 nucleotides align to TRBD1. J was trimmed by 5 bases and V by 4 bases; bases with no gene match: 6. CDR3 length equals 16 residues.

This clonotype was detected many times. This chain connects TRBV6-1 to TRBJ1-5, with 8 bases matching TRBD1. This CDR3 is 15 amino acids long. J was trimmed by 4 bases and V by 1 base; bases with no gene match: 3. Germline V lookup: CDR1 MNHNS, CDR2 SASEGT. Here the CDR3 reads CASSEGQGLNQPQHF. The CDR3 nucleotides are TGTGCCAGCAGTGAAGGACAGGGGCTGAATCAGCCCCAGCATTTT.

The CDR3 loop is CASSGRGYQETQYF. CDR3 nucleotides: TGTGCCAGCAGCGGAAGGGGGTACCAAGAGACCCAGTACTTC. V and J are TRBV11-2 and TRBJ2-5, with D maybe TRBD1 (6 bases). Trimming left V 5 bases short and J 0 bases short, with 10 bases between. CDR1 is SGHAT, CDR2 FQNNGV, per germline. The CDR3 consists of 14 residues.

This clonotype was detected many times. The J gene is TRBJ2-7, the V gene TRBV4-3; D unresolved. V lost 0 bases and J 3 bases, leaving 6 bases between the germline ends. This CDR3 region has 13 residues. Germline assignment: CDR1 LGHNA and CDR2 YSLEER. CDR3 region: CASSQEAYYEQYF. In nucleotides, the CDR3 is TGCGCCAGCAGCCAAGAGGCGTACTACGAGCAGTACTTC.

Sample share makes this clonotype medium-sized. This chain connects TRBV9 to TRBJ2-1, with 7 bases identical to TRBD2. Trimming removed 0 bases from V and 4 bases from J; junction bases left unmatched: 10. There are 17 residues in the CDR3. Germline V gives CDR1 SGDLS, CDR2 YYNGEE. The CDR3 reads CASSVALSSGPYNEQFF. The CDR3 DNA reads as TGTGCCAGCAGCGTAGCGTTATCTAGCGGCCCTTACAATGAGCAGTTCTTC.

At least ten counts were recorded for this clonotype. The rearrangement uses TRBV5-4 and TRBJ1-3; 7 bases fit TRBD1. V lost 0 bases to trimming and J lost 0 bases; unmatched junction nucleotides: 3. This CDR3 is built from 16 residues. Germline V gene sequence: CDR1 SGHNT, CDR2 YYREEE (reference sequence). The chain's CDR3 is CASSLEGALSGNTIYF. DNA for the CDR3: TGTGCCAGCAGCTTGGAGGGGGCCCTCTCTGGAAACACCATATATTTT.

This clonotype was recorded many times. The rearrangement links TRBV20-1 to TRBJ1-5; D gene unclear. The CDR3 is 14 residues long. Germline CDR1 reads DFQATT; CDR2 reads SNEGSKA (reference sequence). The V and J ends lost 4 bases and 0 bases respectively, with 10 bases between them. This chain's CDR3 is CSAKPADSNQPQHF. The CDR3 region has the DNA TGCAGTGCTAAGCCCGCGGATAGCAATCAGCCCCAGCATTTT.